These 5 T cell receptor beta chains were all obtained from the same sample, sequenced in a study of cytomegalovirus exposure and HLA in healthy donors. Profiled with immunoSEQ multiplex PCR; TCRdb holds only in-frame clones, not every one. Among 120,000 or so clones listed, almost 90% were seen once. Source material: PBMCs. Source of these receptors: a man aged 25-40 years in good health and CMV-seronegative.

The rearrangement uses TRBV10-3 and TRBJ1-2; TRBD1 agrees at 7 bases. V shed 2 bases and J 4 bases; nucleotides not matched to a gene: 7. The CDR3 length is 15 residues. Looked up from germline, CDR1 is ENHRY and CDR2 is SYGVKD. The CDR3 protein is CAISEPGTAGYGYTF. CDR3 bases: TGTGCCATCAGTGAGCCCGGGACAGCCGGCTATGGCTACACCTTC.

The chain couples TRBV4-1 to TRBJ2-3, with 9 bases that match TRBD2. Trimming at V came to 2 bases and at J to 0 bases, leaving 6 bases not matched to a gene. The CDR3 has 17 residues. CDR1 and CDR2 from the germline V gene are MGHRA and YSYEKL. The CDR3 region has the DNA TGCGCCAGCAGCCAAAGTGGGGCGGGAGGGAGCACAGATACGCAGTATTTT. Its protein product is CASSQSGAGGSTDTQYF.

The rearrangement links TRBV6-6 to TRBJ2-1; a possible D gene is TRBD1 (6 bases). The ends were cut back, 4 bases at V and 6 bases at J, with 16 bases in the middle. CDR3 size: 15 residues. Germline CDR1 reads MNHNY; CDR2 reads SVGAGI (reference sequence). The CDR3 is CASSSGQGIVNEQFF. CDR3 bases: TGTGCCAGCAGTTCAGGGCAGGGGATTGTCAATGAGCAGTTCTTC.

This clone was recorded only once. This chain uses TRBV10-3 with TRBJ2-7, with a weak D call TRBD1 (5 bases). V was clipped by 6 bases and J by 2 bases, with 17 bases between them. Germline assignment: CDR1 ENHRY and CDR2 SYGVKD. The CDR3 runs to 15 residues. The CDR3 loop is CAISTKGSPPYEQYF. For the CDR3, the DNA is TGTGCCATCAGCACTAAGGGGTCTCCTCCCTACGAGCAGTACTTC.

The CDR3 spells CASKDGAPTRSNQPQHF. The CDR3 nucleotides are TGTGCCAGTAAAGATGGGGCCCCAACCCGGAGCAATCAGCCCCAGCATTTT. This chain links TRBV19 with TRBJ1-5, with D tentatively TRBD1 (5 bases). Germline lookup yields CDR1 LNHDA and CDR2 SQIVND (reference sequence). The CDR3 sequence is 17 residues long. Trimming cost V 7 bases and J 1 base, with 20 bases left between them.